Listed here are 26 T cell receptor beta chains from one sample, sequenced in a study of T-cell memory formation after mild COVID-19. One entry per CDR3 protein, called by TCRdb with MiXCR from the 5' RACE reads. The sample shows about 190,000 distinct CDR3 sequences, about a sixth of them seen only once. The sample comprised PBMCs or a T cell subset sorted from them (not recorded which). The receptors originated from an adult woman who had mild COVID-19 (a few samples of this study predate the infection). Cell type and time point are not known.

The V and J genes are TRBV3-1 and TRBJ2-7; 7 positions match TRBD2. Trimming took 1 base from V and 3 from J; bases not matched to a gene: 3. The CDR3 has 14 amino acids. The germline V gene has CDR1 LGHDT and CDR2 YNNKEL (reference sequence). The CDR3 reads CASSQVGGIYEQYF. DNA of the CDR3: TGTGCCAGCAGCCAAGTGGGGGGGATCTACGAGCAGTACTTC.

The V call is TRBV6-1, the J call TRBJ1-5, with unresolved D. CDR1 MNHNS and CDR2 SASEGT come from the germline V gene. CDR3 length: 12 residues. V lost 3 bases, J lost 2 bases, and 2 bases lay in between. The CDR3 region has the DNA TGTGCCAGCAGTGAGGGCAATCAGCCCCAGCATTTT. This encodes CASSEGNQPQHF.

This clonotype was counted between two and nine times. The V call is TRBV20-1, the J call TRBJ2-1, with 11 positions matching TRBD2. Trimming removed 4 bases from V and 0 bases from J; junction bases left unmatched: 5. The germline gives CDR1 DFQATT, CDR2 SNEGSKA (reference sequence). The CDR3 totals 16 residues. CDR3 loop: CSATGLAGGSYNEQFF. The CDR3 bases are TGCAGTGCTACAGGACTAGCGGGCGGCTCCTACAATGAGCAGTTCTTC.

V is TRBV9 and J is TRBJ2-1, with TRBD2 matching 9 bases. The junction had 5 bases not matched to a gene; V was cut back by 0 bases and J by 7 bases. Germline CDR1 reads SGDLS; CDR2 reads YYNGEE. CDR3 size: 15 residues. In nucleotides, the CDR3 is TGTGCCAGCAGCGTAGCTGCGGGAGGGCGGAATGAGCAGTTCTTC. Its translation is CASSVAAGGRNEQFF.

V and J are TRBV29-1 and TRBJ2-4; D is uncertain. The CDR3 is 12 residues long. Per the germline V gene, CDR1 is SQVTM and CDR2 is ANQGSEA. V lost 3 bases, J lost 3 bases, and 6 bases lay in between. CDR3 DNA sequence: TGCAGCGTTGATAATAACAAAAACATTCAGTACTTC. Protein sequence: CSVDNNKNIQYF.

The DNA of the CDR3 is TGTGCCACCTGTGATCAAGCGGTCGAGACCCAGTACTTC. Translation: CATCDQAVETQYF. This rearrangement joins TRBV10-3 to TRBJ2-5, with D perhaps matching TRBD2 (5 bases). The V and J ends lost 10 bases and 5 bases respectively, with 17 bases between them. From germline, CDR1 is ENHRY and CDR2 SYGVKD. This CDR3 has 13 residues.

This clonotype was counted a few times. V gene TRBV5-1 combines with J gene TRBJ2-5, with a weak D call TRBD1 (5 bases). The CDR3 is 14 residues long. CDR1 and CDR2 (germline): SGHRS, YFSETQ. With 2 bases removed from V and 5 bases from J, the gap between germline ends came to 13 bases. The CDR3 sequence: CASSFTGPRETQYF. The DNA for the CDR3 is TGCGCCAGCAGCTTCACAGGACCCCGGGAGACCCAGTACTTC. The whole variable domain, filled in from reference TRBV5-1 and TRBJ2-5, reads KAGVTQTPRYLIKTRGQQVTLSCSPISGHRSVSWYQQTPGQGLQFLFEYFSETQRNKGNFPGRFSGRQFSNSRSEMNVSTLELGDSALYLCASSFTGPRETQYFGPGTRLLVL.

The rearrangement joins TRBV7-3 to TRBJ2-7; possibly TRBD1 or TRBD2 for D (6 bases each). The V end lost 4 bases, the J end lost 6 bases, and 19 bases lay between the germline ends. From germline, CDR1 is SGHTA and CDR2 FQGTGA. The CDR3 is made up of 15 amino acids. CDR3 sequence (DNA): TGTGCCAGCAGCTCCGGGGGCGGGGTACCCCTCGAGCAGTACTTC. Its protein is CASSSGGGVPLEQYF.

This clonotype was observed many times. This CDR3 reads CASSPTLAGGTYEQYF. The CDR3 DNA is TGTGCCAGCTCACCAACTCTAGCGGGAGGAACCTACGAGCAGTACTTC. The chain couples TRBV18 to TRBJ2-7; 11 bases map to TRBD2. CDR3 length: 16 residues. V lost 2 bases and J lost 2; bases outside the gene matches: 5. Germline V gives CDR1 KGHSH, CDR2 LQKENI.

CDR3 nucleotide sequence: TGTGCCAGCAGTTTCGTTTCGACAGGGGCTTTCTATGGCTACACCTTC. It is translated as CASSFVSTGAFYGYTF. The chain has TRBV12-3 or TRBV12-4 and TRBJ1-2; 8 nucleotides match TRBD1. J lost 4 bases, V lost 3 bases, and 10 bases had no gene match. This CDR3 has 16 residues.

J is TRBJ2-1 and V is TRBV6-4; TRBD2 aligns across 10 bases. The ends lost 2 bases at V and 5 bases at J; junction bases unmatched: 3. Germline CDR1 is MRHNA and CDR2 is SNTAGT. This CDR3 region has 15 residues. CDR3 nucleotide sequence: TGTGCCAGCAGTGACGGGACTAGCGCAAACAATGAGCAGTTCTTC. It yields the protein CASSDGTSANNEQFF.

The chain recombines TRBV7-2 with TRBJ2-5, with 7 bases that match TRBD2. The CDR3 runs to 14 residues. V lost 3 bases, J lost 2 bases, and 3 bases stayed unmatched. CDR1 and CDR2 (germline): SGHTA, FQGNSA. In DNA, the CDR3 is TGTGCCAGCAGCTTTCAGCGGGGTCAAGAGACCCAGTACTTC. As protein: CASSFQRGQETQYF.

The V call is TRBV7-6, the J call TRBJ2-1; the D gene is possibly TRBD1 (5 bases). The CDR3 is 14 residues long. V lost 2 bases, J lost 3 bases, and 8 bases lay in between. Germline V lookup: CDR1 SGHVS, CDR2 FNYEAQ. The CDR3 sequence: CASSLMQGYNEQFF. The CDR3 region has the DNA TGTGCCAGCAGCTTAATGCAGGGCTACAATGAGCAGTTCTTC. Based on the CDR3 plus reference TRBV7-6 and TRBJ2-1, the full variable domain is GAGVSQSPRYKVTKRGQDVALRCDPISGHVSLYWYRQALGQGPEFLTYFNYEAQQDKSGLPNDRFSAERPEGSISTLTIQRTEQRDSAMYRCASSLMQGYNEQFFGPGTRLTVL.

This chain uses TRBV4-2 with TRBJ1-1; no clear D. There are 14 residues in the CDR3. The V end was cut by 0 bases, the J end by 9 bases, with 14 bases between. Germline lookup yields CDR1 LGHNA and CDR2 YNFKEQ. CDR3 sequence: CASSQDSGYGKAFF. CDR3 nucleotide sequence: TGTGCCAGCAGCCAAGATTCGGGGTATGGGAAAGCTTTCTTT.

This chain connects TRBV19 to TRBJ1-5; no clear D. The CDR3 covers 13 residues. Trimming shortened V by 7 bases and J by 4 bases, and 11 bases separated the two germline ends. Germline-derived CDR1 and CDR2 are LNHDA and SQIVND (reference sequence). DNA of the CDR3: TGTGCCAGTACTACCCAGCCAAATCAGCCCCAGCATTTT. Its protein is CASTTQPNQPQHF.

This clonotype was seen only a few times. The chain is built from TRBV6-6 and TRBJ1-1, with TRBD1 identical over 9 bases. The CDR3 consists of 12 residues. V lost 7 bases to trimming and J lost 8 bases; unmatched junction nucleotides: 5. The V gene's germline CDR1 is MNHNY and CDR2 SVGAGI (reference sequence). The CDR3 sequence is CASTVTGGEAFF. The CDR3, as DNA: TGTGCCAGCACCGTCACAGGGGGCGAAGCTTTCTTT.

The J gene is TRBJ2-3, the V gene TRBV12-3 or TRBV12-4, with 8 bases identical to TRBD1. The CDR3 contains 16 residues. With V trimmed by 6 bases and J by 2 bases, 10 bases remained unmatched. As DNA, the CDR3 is TGTGCCAGCAGGCCAACAGGGGGTCGACCCACAGATACGCAGTATTTT. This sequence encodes CASRPTGGRPTDTQYF.

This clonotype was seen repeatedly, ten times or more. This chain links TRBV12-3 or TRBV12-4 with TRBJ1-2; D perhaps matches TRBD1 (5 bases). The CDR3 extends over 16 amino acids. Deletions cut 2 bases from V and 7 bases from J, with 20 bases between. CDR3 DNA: TGTGCCAGCAGTTTATGGCAGGACACCCCAAGTAGTGGCTACACCTTC. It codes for CASSLWQDTPSSGYTF.

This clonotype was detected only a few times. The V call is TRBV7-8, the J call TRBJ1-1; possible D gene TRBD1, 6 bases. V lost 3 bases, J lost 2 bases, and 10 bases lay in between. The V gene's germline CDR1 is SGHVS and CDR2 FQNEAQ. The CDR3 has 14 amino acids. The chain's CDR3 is CASSFRTANTEAFF. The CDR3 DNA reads TGTGCCAGCAGCTTTAGGACAGCTAACACTGAAGCTTTCTTT.

CDR3 in DNA: TGTGCCAGCAGTTACCCGGGACAGGGATTGAACACTGAAGCTTTCTTT. Translation: CASSYPGQGLNTEAFF. The gene calls are TRBV6-5 and TRBJ1-1, with TRBD1 identical over 9 bases. V shed 2 bases and J 0 bases; nucleotides not matched to a gene: 4. The CDR3 has 16 residues. The germline CDR1 and CDR2 sequences are MNHEY and SVGAGI.

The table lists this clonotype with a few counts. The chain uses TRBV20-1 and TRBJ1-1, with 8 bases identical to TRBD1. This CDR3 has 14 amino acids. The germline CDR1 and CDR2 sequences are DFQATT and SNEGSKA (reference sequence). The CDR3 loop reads CTAVVGQGNTEAFF. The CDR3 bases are TGCACTGCGGTCGTCGGACAGGGGAACACTGAAGCTTTCTTT.

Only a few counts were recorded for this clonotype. In DNA form, the CDR3 reads TGCGCCAGCAGCTTGGTTTCCGGGACCTACTCCTACGAGCAGTACTTC. It codes for CASSLVSGTYSYEQYF. This rearrangement joins TRBV5-1 to TRBJ2-7; perhaps D is TRBD1 or TRBD2 (5 bases each). Germline CDR1 reads SGHRS; CDR2 reads YFSETQ. The ends were cut back, 0 bases at V and 0 bases at J, with 13 bases in the middle. The CDR3 extends over 16 amino acids.

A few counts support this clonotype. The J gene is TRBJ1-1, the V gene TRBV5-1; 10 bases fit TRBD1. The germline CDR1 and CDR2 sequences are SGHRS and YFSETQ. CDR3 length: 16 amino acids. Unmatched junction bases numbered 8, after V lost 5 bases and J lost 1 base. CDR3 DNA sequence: TGCGCCAGCAGGGTGACAGGGGGCCTCCCGAACACTGAAGCTTTCTTT. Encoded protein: CASRVTGGLPNTEAFF.

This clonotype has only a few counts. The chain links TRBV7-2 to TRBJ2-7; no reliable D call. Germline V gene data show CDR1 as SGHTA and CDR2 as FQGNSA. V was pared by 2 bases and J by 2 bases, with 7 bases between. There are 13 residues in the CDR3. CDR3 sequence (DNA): TGTGCCAGCAGCTTATGGAGAACCTACGAGCAGTACTTC. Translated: CASSLWRTYEQYF.

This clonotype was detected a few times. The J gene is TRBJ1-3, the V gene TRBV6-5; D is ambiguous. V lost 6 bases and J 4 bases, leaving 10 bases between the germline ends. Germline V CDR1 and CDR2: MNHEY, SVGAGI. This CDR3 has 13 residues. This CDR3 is CASRRVQGNTIYF. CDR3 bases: TGTGCCAGCAGGCGCGTGCAAGGAAACACCATATATTTT.

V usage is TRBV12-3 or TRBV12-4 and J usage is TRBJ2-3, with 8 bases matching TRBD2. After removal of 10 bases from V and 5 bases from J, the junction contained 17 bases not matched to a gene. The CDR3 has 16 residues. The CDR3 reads CAIQTFAGGVGDTQYF. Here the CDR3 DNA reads TGTGCCATCCAGACCTTTGCGGGAGGTGTTGGAGATACGCAGTATTTT.